This TCR beta chain was identified during a study of blood T cell repertoires in COVID-19. Produced via immunoSEQ multiplex PCR; TCRdb's table is partial and in-frame only. The profile shows some 250,000 clones, approximately 86% of them singletons. The CDR3 loop spans 16 amino acids. The V gene's germline CDR1 is LNHNV and CDR2 YYDKDF (reference sequence). V was cut by 0 bases and J by 2 bases, with 13 bases left in between. V usage is TRBV15 and J usage is TRBJ1-1; D is ambiguous. The TCR comes from a young woman with acute or convalescent COVID-19. The sample taken for sequencing was peripheral blood. The CDR3 loop reads CATSRDLLNSNTEAFF. The CDR3 DNA is TGTGCCACCAGCAGAGATTTACTCAACAGCAACACTGAAGCTTTCTTT.